Listed below are T cell receptor beta chains from one sample, sequenced in a study of blood T cell repertoires in COVID-19. The repertoire was sequenced with immunoSEQ multiplex PCR; TCRdb's copy has only in-frame clones and lacks some. The data show over 85,000 clones, around 86% seen once. Sequences were obtained from peripheral blood. The receptors derive from a woman of 80 years or more with acute or convalescent COVID-19. The CDR3 runs from the conserved cysteine through the conserved F or W. Each record gives: clone size, V gene, D gene, J gene, CDR3 DNA, CDR3 protein. A D gene is named only where the DNA matches it firmly. Only some rows state a clone size, as once, few, many or a class for expanded clones.

NA,TRBV7-6,TRBD1,TRBJ2-1,TGTGCCAGCAGTTATGGACAGGGTATCATCAATGAGCAGTTCTTC,CASSYGQGIINEQFF
NA,TRBV30,TRBD2,TRBJ2-5,TGTGCCTGGAGTCGAGGCGGGGGGGGAATAGAGACCCAGTACTTC,CAWSRGGGGIETQYF
NA,TRBV5-1,NA,TRBJ2-1,TGCGCCAGCAGCCACAACTCCTACAATGAGCAGTTCTTC,CASSHNSYNEQFF
NA,TRBV6-4,TRBD2,TRBJ2-5,TGTGCCAGCAGTGGCTCGGCGGGAGGGCCAGAGACCCAGTACTTC,CASSGSAGGPETQYF
NA,TRBV7-2,NA,TRBJ2-1,TGTGCCAGCAGCTATTATAGCGGACGCAATGAGCAGTTCTTC,CASSYYSGRNEQFF
NA,TRBV10-3,TRBD1,TRBJ2-5,TGTGCCATCAGGCCCAGACAGGGAGCGGAAGAGACCCAGTACTTC,CAIRPRQGAEETQYF
once,TRBV5-5,TRBD1,TRBJ1-6,TGTGCCAGCACCACCGGGACAGTAAATTCACCCCTCCACTTT,CASTTGTVNSPLHF
few,TRBV5-1,TRBD1,TRBJ2-7,TGCGCCAGCGTCTGGGCCCCCGGGACAGGCTACGAGCAGTACTTC,CASVWAPGTGYEQYF
NA,TRBV28,NA,TRBJ1-5,TGTGCCAGCAGCGTTACAGAAAGCAATCAGCCCCAGCATTTT,CASSVTESNQPQHF
few,TRBV5-6,TRBD1,TRBJ1-5,TGTGCCAGCAGCTATGGGACAGCAAGGCAGCCCCAGCATTTT,CASSYGTARQPQHF
NA,TRBV19,NA,TRBJ1-2,TGTGCCAGTAGTAACCTTGGACAGATGAAACCCAACTATGGCTACACCTTC,CASSNLGQMKPNYGYTF